Sequencing of this T cell receptor (beta chain) was carried out in a study of cytomegalovirus exposure and HLA in healthy donors. V lost 3 bases and J lost 0; bases outside the gene matches: 10. Germline CDR1 and CDR2: MNHEY and SMNVEV (reference sequence). This CDR3 has 18 amino acids. In the PCR, 60 Vbeta and 13 Jbeta primers were used. Sequencing used immunoSEQ multiplex PCR; TCRdb keeps in-frame clones, though not all of them. The data contain 150,000 to 200,000 clones, around 86% of them singletons. This chain links TRBV27 with TRBJ1-5; 8 bases are shared with TRBD1. This clonotype originated in a man aged 50-59 years in good health and CMV-seropositive. Sequenced material: PBMCs. The CDR3 loop is CASSFLNPQGDSNQPQHF. In DNA, the CDR3 is TGTGCCAGCAGTTTCCTTAATCCACAGGGGGATAGCAATCAGCCCCAGCATTTT.